These T cell receptor beta chains were read from a single sample in a study of shared clonotypes between healthy human individuals. TCRdb keeps only in-frame clones here, not all; method: immunoSEQ multiplex PCR. The table has roughly 2.6 million clones, more than 90% seen once. The sequenced sample was naive CD4+ T cells sorted from blood. Receptor source: a man between 18 and 29 years old in good health. Both conserved end residues are part of each CDR3. A D gene is named only where the DNA matches it firmly. Size values are once, few and many counts, or a class for expanded clones, and some rows have none.

CASSLVGGWSYEQYF	TGTGCCAGCAGCTTAGTAGGGGGGTGGTCCTACGAGCAGTACTTC	TRBV11-2	-	-	TRBJ2-7
CASSMSGTGNTIYF	TGTGCCAGTAGTATGTCGGGTACTGGAAACACCATATATTTT	TRBV19	-	-	TRBJ1-3
CASSEEEGWNEKLFF	TGTGCCAGCAGTGAAGAGGAGGGCTGGAATGAAAAACTGTTTTTT	TRBV2	-	once	TRBJ1-4
CASSLVSTGGYDNYGYTF	TGTGCCAGCAGCTTAGTGTCTACAGGGGGCTACGATAACTATGGCTACACCTTC	TRBV7-9	TRBD1	once	TRBJ1-2
CASYQGDTGELFF	TGTGCCAGCTATCAGGGGGACACCGGGGAGCTGTTTTTT	TRBV28	TRBD1	-	TRBJ2-2
CSVATGRETQYF	TGCAGCGTCGCAACAGGGAGAGAGACCCAGTACTTC	TRBV29-1	-	-	TRBJ2-5
CASSQEGWASYEQYF	TGCGCCAGCAGCCAAGAGGGGTGGGCGTCCTACGAGCAGTACTTC	TRBV4-1	-	-	TRBJ2-7
CASSLATGEQYF	TGCGCCAGCAGCTTAGCGACGGGTGAGCAGTACTTC	TRBV7-2	-	-	TRBJ2-7
CASVRSGQGTDTQYF	TGTGCCAGCGTTAGGTCGGGACAGGGCACAGATACGCAGTATTTT	TRBV6-1	TRBD1	-	TRBJ2-3
CASSFGSSYNSPLHF	TGTGCCAGCAGCTTCGGGAGCTCCTATAATTCACCCCTCCACTTT	TRBV7-6	-	few	TRBJ1-6
CASRFPGTGAKGYTF	TGTGCCAGCAGATTCCCCGGGACAGGGGCGAAGGGCTACACCTTC	TRBV6-5	TRBD1	-	TRBJ1-2
CASSLGPTYEQYF	TGTGCCAGCAGCTTAGGTCCAACCTACGAGCAGTACTTC	TRBV11-3	-	-	TRBJ2-7
CSVDLRGLEQYF	TGCAGCGTGGACCTAAGAGGGCTCGAGCAGTACTTC	TRBV29-1	-	-	TRBJ2-7
CASSYRDTGELFF	TGTGCCAGCAGTTACAGGGACACCGGGGAGCTGTTTTTT	TRBV2	-	-	TRBJ2-2
CASTRVPGGRETQYF	TGTGCCAGCACGAGGGTCCCAGGGGGTCGAGAGACCCAGTACTTC	TRBV6-1	TRBD1	-	TRBJ2-5
CASSLVPAGGPAGELFF	TGTGCCAGCAGCTTAGTCCCAGCGGGAGGGCCGGCCGGGGAGCTGTTTTTT	TRBV7-8	TRBD2	-	TRBJ2-2
CASSLEGAGELFF	TGTGCCAGCAGCTTAGAGGGGGCCGGGGAGCTGTTTTTT	TRBV11-3	-	-	TRBJ2-2
CASSVESYQETQYF	TGTGCCAGCAGCGTAGAAAGCTACCAAGAGACCCAGTACTTC	TRBV9	-	-	TRBJ2-5
CSARVEDEAFF	TGCAGTGCTAGAGTGGAGGATGAAGCTTTCTTT	TRBV20-1	-	-	TRBJ1-1
CASSPRLADQETQYF	TGTGCCAGCAGCCCCAGACTAGCGGACCAAGAGACCCAGTACTTC	TRBV9	TRBD2	once	TRBJ2-5
CASKKAGALSYEQYF	TGTGCCAGCAAAAAAGCGGGAGCCCTATCCTACGAGCAGTACTTC	TRBV6-5	TRBD2	-	TRBJ2-7
CASSALGQGFEQYF	TGTGCCAGCTCAGCGCTCGGACAGGGCTTCGAGCAGTACTTC	TRBV18	TRBD1	-	TRBJ2-7
CASSPRDRNTEAFF	TGCGCCAGCAGTCCCCGGGATAGGAACACTGAAGCTTTCTTT	TRBV4-1	-	few	TRBJ1-1
CASSTLDEQYF	TGTGCCAGCTCAACCCTGGACGAGCAGTACTTC	TRBV18	-	-	TRBJ2-7
CASSQWGTGTETQYF	TGCGCCAGCAGCCAATGGGGGACAGGAACGGAGACCCAGTACTTC	TRBV4-1	TRBD1	-	TRBJ2-5